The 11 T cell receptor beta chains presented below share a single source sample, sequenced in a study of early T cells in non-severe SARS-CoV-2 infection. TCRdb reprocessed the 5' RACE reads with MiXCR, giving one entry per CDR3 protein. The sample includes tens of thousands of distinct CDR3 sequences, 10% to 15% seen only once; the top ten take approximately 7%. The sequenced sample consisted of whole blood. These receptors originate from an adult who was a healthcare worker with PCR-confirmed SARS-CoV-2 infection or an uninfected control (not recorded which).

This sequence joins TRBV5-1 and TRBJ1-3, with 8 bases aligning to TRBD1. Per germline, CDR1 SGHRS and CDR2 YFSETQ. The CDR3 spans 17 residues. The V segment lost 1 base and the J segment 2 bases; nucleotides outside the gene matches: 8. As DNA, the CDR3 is TGCGCCAGCAGCTTGTGGGGATTGACAGGGGCTGGAAACACCATATATTTT. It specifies CASSLWGLTGAGNTIYF.

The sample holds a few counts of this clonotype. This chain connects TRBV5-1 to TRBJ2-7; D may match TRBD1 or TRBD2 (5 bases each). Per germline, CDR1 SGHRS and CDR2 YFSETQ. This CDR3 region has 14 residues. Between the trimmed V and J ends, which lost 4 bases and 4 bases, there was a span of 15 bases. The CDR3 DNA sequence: TGCGCCAGCAGCATCCGGGACGAACCATACGAGCAGTACTTC. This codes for CASSIRDEPYEQYF. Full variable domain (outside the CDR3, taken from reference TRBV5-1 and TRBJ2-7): KAGVTQTPRYLIKTRGQQVTLSCSPISGHRSVSWYQQTPGQGLQFLFEYFSETQRNKGNFPGRFSGRQFSNSRSEMNVSTLELGDSALYLCASSIRDEPYEQYFGPGTRLTVT.

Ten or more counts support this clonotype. In DNA, the CDR3 is TGTGCCAGCAGTGTACTAGCGGGAGCCCCTCTCGAGCAGTACTTC. This gives the protein CASSVLAGAPLEQYF. The chain combines TRBV12-3 or TRBV12-4 with TRBJ2-7; 11 bases are a match to TRBD2. J was trimmed by 6 bases and V by 5 bases; bases with no gene match: 9. The CDR3 contains 15 residues.

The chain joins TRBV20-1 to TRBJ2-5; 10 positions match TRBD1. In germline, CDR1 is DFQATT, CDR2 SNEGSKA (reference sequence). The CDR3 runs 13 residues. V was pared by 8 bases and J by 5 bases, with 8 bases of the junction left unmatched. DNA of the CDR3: TGCAGTACCCACCCGACAGGGGGCGAGACCCAGTACTTC. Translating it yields CSTHPTGGETQYF.

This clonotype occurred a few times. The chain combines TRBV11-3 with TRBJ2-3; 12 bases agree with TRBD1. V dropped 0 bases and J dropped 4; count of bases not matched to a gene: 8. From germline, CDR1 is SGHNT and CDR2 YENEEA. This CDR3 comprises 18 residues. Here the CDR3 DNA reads TGTGCCAGCAGCTTAGACCCTCCCGGGACAGGGGGCGCAGATACGCAGTATTTT. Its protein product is CASSLDPPGTGGADTQYF.

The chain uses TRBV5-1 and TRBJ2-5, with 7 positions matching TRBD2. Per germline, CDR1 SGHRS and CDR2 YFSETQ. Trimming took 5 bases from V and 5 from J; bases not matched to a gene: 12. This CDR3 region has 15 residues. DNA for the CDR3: TGCGCCAGCAGAAGGGAGGGGTTCGTTGGGGAGACCCAGTACTTC. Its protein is CASRREGFVGETQYF. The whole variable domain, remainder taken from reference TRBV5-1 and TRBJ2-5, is KAGVTQTPRYLIKTRGQQVTLSCSPISGHRSVSWYQQTPGQGLQFLFEYFSETQRNKGNFPGRFSGRQFSNSRSEMNVSTLELGDSALYLCASRREGFVGETQYFGPGTRLLVL.

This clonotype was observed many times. Here the CDR3 reads CASSLAGETTDTQYF. For the CDR3, the DNA is TGTGCCAGCAGCTTAGCAGGGGAGACCACAGATACGCAGTATTTT. The chain couples TRBV7-2 to TRBJ2-3; D tentatively reads TRBD1 or TRBD2 (5 bases each). V lost 0 bases and J lost 2, with 9 bases in between. The CDR3 sequence is 15 residues long. Per germline, CDR1 SGHTA and CDR2 FQGNSA.

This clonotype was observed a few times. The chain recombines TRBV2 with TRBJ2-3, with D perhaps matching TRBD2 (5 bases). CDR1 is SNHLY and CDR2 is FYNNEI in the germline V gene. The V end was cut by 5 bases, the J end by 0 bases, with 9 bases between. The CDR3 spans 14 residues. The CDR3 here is CASSPRTSTDTQYF. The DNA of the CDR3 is TGTGCCAGCAGTCCCCGGACTAGCACAGATACGCAGTATTTT.

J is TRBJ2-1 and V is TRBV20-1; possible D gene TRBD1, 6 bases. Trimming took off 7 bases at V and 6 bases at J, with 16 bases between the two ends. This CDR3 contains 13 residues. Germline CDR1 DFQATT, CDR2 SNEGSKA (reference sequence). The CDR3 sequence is CSVRGNVPNEQFF. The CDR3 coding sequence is TGCAGTGTCAGGGGAAACGTTCCCAATGAGCAGTTCTTC.

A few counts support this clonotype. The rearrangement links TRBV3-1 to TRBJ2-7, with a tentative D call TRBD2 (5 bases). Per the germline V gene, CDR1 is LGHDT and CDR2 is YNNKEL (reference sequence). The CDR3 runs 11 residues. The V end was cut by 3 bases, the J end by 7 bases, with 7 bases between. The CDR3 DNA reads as TGTGCCAGCAGCCACGGCGGGGAGCAGTACTTC. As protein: CASSHGGEQYF.

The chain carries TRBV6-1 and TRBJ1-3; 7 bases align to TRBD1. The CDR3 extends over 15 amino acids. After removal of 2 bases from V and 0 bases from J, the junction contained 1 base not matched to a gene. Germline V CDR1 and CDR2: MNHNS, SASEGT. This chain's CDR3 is CASSETGVSGNTIYF. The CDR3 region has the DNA TGTGCCAGCAGTGAAACAGGGGTCTCTGGAAACACCATATATTTT.